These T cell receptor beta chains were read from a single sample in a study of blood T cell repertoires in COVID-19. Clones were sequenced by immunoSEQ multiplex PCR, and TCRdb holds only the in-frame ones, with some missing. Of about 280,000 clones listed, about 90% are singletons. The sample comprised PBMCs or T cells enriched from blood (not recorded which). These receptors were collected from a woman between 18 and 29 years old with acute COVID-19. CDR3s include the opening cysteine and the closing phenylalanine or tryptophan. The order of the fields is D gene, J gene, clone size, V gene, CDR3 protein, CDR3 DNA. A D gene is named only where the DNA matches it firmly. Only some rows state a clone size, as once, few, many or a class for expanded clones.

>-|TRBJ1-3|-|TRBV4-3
CASSQGSAAGNTIYF
TGCGCCAGCAGCCAGGGTTCCGCGGCTGGAAACACCATATATTTT
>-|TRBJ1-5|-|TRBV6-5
CASSIQGPNQPQHF
TGTGCCAGCAGTATACAGGGTCCCAATCAGCCCCAGCATTTT
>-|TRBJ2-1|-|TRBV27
CASSPAWWRREFF
TGTGCCAGCAGTCCCGCGTGGTGGCGGCGGGAGTTCTTC
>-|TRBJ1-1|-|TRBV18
CASSPPNSLTEAFF
TGTGCCAGCTCACCACCGAACAGTCTCACTGAAGCTTTCTTT
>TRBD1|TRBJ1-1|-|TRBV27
CASSPGGNTEAFF
TGTGCCAGCAGTCCAGGGGGGAACACTGAAGCTTTCTTT
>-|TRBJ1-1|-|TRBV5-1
CASSFAGQGGTEAFF
TGCGCCAGCAGCTTTGCCGGGCAGGGAGGCACTGAAGCTTTCTTT
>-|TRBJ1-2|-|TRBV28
CASRSGGRANYGYTF
TGTGCCAGCAGGTCGGGAGGTAGGGCTAACTATGGCTACACCTTC
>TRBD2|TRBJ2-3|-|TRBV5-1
CASSTGTSGRATDTQYF
TGCGCCAGCAGCACCGGGACTAGCGGGAGGGCCACAGATACGCAGTATTTT
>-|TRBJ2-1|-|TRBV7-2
CASSPTSGVRNNYNEQFF
TGTGCCAGCAGCCCGACGTCGGGAGTCAGGAACAATTACAATGAGCAGTTCTTC
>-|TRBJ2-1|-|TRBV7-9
CASRGASVVSYNEQFF
TGTGCCAGCAGGGGAGCTAGCGTCGTCTCCTACAATGAGCAGTTCTTC
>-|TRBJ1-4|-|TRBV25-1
CASSGAETNEKLFF
TGTGCCAGCAGTGGGGCAGAGACTAATGAAAAACTGTTTTTT
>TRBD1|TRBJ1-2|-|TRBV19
CASSITLQGGANYGYTF
TGTGCCAGTAGTATTACTCTACAGGGGGGAGCTAACTATGGCTACACCTTC
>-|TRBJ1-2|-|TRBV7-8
CASSPTYSGGHREGYTF
TGTGCCAGCAGCCCGACTTATTCGGGGGGCCACCGGGAGGGCTACACCTTC
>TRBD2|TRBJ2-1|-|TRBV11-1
CASSLFGTSVGNEQFF
TGTGCCAGCAGCTTATTCGGGACTAGCGTTGGGAATGAGCAGTTCTTC
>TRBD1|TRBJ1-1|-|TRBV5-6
CASSRDRGSSTEAFF
TGTGCCAGCAGCCGGGACAGGGGATCGAGCACTGAAGCTTTCTTT
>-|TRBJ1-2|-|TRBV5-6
CASGQLYGYTF
TGTGCCAGCGGACAGCTTTATGGCTACACCTTC
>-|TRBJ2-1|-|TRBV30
CASLVTYNEQFF
TGTGCCTCACTAGTTACCTACAATGAGCAGTTCTTC
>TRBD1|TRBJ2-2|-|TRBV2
CASSYRTGTTGELFF
TGTGCCAGCAGCTACCGGACAGGGACCACCGGGGAGCTGTTTTTT
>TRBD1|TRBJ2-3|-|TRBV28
CASSLDRTYTQYF
TGTGCCAGCAGCCTGGACAGGACCTATACGCAGTATTTT
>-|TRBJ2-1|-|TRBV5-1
CASSLGADNEQFF
TGCGCCAGCAGCTTGGGAGCGGACAATGAGCAGTTCTTC
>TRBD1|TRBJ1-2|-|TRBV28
CASSLRDRVINGYTF
TGTGCCAGCAGTTTACGGGACAGAGTAATAAATGGCTACACCTTC
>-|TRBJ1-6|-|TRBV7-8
CASSSYRAGNSPLHF
TGTGCCAGCAGCTCATACAGGGCGGGTAATTCACCCCTCCACTTT
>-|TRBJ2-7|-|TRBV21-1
CASSKDGEREQYF
TGTGCCAGCAGCAAAGACGGAGAGCGCGAGCAGTACTTC
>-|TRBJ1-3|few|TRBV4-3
CASSQRQASSGNTIYF
TGCGCCAGCAGCCAGCGACAGGCTAGCTCTGGAAACACCATATATTTT
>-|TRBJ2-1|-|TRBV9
CASSGQPRLPYSYNEQFF
TGTGCCAGCAGCGGCCAACCCAGGCTGCCTTACTCCTACAATGAGCAGTTCTTC
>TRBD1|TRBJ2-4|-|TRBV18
CASSPPGQGATKNIQYF
TGTGCCAGCTCACCCCCGGGACAGGGGGCGACCAAAAACATTCAGTACTTC
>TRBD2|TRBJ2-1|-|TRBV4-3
CASSQDAVAGGPWYNEQFF
TGCGCCAGCAGCCAAGATGCGGTAGCGGGAGGGCCTTGGTACAATGAGCAGTTCTTC
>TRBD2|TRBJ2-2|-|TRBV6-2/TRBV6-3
CASSLGLVVTGELFF
TGTGCCAGTAGTCTGGGACTAGTAGTCACCGGGGAGCTGTTTTTT
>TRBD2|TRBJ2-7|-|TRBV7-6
CASSLDSQRGFYEQYF
TGTGCCAGCAGCTTAGATTCCCAGCGGGGGTTCTACGAGCAGTACTTC
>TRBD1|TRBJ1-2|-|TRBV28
CASTSRGQGYGYTF
TGTGCCAGCACCTCGAGGGGACAGGGCTATGGCTACACCTTC
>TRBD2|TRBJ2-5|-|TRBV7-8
CASIRKRDLRETQYF
TGTGCCAGCATAAGGAAGCGGGACCTGCGAGAGACCCAGTACTTC
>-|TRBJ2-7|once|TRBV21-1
CASSKGTGSYEQYF
TGTGCCAGCAGCAAGGGGACAGGCTCCTACGAGCAGTACTTC
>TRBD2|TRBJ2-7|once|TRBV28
CASRALAASYEQYF
TGTGCCAGCAGGGCACTAGCGGCCTCCTACGAGCAGTACTTC
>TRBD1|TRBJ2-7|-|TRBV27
CASSLSGTGYEQYF
TGTGCCAGCAGTTTATCAGGGACAGGGTACGAGCAGTACTTC
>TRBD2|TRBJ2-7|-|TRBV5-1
CASSSISGNYEQYF
TGCGCCAGCAGCTCGATCAGCGGGAACTACGAGCAGTACTTC
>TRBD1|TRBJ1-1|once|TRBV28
CASSSRQGASTEAFF
TGTGCCAGCAGTTCAAGACAGGGGGCGAGCACTGAAGCTTTCTTT
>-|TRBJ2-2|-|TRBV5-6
CASSLASRGTNTGELFF
TGTGCCAGCAGCTTGGCCTCTCGGGGAACGAACACCGGGGAGCTGTTTTTT
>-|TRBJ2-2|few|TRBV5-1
CASSLVLGTGELFF
TGCGCCAGCAGCTTGGTACTTGGCACCGGGGAGCTGTTTTTT
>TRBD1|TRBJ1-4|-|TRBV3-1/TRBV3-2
CASSQDTLGQSHNEKLFF
TGTGCCAGCAGCCAAGATACCCTGGGACAGAGTCATAATGAAAAACTGTTTTTT
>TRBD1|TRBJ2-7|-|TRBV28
CASSLSGTGTYYEQYF
TGTGCCAGCAGTTTATCTGGGACAGGGACATACTACGAGCAGTACTTC
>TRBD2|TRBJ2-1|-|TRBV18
CASSPLAGGDNEQFF
TGTGCCAGCTCACCACTAGCGGGGGGGGACAATGAGCAGTTCTTC
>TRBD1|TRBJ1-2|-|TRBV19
CASKTRQGGFGYTF
TGTGCCAGTAAAACGAGACAGGGCGGATTCGGCTACACCTTC
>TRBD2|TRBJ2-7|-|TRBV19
CASRSLAGGDPYEQYF
TGTGCCAGTAGGTCTCTAGCGGGAGGAGACCCCTACGAGCAGTACTTC
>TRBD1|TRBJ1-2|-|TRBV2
CASGRDREYGYTF
TGTGCCAGCGGCCGGGACAGGGAGTATGGCTACACCTTC
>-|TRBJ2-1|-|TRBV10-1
CASSESSGGRVNEQFF
TGCGCCAGCAGTGAGAGTAGTGGAGGGCGGGTTAATGAGCAGTTCTTC
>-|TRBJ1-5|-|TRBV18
CASSPRQVLGWPQHF
TGTGCCAGCTCACCCCGACAGGTCCTGGGATGGCCCCAGCATTTT
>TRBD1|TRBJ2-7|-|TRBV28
CASSFVTGRQYF
TGTGCCAGCAGTTTCGTGACAGGGCGGCAGTACTTC
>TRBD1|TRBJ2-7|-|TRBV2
CASSGFGQGTSSYEQYF
TGTGCCAGCAGTGGCTTTGGACAGGGCACTTCCTCCTACGAGCAGTACTTC
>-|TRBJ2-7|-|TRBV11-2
CASSPGSSYEQYF
TGTGCCAGCAGCCCCGGGTCCTCCTACGAGCAGTACTTC
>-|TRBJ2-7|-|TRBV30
CAWSVSQGMYEQYF
TGTGCCTGGAGTGTGAGTCAGGGGATGTACGAGCAGTACTTC
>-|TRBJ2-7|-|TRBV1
CTSSPDLGTHTYEQYF
TGCACCAGCAGCCCCGATTTAGGGACTCACACCTACGAGCAGTACTTC
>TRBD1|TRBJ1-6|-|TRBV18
CASSPPTGSNSPLHF
TGTGCCAGCTCACCACCGACAGGGAGTAATTCACCCCTCCACTTT